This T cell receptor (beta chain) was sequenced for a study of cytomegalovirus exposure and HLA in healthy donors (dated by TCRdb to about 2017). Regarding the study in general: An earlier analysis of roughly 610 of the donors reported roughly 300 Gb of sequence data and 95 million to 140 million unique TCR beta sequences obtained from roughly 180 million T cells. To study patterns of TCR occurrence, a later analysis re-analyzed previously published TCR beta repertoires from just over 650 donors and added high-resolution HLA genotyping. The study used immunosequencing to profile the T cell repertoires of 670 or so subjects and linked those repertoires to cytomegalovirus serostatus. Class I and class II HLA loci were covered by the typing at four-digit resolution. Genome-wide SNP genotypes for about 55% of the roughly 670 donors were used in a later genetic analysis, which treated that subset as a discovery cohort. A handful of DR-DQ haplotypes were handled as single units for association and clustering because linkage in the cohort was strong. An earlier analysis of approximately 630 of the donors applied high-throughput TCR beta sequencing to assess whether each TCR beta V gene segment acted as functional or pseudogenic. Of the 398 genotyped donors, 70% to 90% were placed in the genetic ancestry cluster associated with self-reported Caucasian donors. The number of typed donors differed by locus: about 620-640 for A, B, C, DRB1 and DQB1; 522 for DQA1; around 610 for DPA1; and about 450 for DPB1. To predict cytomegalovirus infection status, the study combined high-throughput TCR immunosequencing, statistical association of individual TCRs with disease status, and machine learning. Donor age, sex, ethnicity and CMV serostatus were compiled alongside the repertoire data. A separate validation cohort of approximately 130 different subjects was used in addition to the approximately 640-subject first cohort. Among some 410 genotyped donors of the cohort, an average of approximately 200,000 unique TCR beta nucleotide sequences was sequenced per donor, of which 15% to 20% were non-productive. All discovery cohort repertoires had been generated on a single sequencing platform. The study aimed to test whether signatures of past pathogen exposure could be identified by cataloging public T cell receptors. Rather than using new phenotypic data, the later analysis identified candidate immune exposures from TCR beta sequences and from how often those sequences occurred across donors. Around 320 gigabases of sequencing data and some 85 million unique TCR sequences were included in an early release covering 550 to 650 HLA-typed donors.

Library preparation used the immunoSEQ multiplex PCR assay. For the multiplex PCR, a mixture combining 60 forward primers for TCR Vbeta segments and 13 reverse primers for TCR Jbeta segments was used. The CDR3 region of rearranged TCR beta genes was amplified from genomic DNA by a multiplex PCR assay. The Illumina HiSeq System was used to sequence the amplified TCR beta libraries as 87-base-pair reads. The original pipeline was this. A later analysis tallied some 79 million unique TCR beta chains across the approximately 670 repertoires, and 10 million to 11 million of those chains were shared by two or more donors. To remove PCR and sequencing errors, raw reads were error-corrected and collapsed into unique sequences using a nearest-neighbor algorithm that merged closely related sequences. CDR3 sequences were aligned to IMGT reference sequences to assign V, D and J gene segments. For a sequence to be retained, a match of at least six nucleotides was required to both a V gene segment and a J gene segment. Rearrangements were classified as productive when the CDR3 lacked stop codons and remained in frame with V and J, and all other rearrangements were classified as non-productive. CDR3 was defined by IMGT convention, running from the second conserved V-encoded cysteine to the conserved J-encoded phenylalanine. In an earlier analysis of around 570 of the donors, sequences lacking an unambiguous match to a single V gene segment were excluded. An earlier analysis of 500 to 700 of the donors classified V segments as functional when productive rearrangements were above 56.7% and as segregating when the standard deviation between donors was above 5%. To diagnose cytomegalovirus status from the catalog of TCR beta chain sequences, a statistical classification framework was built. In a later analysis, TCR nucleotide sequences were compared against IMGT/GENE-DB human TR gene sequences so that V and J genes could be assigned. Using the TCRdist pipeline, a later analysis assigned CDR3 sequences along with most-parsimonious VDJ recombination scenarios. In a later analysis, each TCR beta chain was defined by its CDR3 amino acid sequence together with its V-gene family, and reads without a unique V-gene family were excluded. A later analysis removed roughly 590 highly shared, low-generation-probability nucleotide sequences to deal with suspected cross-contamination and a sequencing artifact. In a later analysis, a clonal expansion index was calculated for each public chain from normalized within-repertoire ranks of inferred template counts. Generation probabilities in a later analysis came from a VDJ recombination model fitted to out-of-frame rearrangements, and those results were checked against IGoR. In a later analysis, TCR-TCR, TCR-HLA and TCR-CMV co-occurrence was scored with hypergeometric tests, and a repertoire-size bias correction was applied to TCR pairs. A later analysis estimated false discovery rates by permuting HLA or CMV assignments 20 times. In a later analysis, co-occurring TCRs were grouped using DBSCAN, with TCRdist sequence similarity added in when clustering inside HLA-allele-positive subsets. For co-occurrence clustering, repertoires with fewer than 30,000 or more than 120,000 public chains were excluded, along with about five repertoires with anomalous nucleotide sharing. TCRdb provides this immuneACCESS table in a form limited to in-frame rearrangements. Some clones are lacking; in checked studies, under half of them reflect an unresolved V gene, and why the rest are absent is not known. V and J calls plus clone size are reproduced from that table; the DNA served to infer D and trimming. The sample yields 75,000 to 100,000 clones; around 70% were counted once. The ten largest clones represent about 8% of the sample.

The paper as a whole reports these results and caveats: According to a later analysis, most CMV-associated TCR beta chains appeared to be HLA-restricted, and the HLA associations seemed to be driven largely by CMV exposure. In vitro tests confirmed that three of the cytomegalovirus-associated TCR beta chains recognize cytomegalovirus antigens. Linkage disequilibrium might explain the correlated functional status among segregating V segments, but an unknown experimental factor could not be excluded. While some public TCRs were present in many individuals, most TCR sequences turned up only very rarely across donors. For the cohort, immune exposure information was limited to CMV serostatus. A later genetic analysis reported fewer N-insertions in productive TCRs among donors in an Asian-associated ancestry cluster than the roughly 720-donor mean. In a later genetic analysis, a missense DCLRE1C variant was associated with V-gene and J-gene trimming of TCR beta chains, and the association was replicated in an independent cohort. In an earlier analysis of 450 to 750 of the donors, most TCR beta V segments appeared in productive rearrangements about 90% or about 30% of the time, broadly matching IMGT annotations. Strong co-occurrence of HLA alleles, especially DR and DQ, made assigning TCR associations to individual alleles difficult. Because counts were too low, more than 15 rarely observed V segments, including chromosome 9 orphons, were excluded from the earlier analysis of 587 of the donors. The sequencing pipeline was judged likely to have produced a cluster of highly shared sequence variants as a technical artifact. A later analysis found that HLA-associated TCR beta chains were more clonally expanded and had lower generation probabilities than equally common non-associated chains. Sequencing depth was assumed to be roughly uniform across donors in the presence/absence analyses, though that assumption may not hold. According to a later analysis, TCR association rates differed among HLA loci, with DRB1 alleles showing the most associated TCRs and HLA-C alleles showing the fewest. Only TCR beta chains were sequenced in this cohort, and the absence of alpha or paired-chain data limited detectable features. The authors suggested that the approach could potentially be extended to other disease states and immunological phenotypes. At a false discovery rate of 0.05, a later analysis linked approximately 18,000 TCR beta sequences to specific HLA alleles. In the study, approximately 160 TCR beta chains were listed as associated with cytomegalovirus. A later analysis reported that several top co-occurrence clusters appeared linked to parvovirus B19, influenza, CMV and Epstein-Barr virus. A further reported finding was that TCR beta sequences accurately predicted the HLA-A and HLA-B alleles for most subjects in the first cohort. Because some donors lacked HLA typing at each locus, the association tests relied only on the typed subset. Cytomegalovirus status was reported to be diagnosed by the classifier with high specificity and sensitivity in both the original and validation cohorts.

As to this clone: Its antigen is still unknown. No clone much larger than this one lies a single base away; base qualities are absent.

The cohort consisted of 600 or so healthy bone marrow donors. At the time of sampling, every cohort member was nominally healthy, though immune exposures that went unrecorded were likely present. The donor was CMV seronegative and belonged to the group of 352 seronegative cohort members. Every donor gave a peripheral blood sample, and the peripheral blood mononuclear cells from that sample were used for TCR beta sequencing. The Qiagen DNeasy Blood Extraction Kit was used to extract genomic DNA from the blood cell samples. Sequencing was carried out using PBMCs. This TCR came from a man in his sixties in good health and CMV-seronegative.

The DNA sequence follows: TGTGCCATCAGTTCGGGCCGGGGTCGGGATGAGCAGTTCTTC. Its protein reads: CAISSGRGRDEQFF. The chain is encoded by TRBV10-3 joined to TRBJ2-1; tentative D gene TRBD2, with 5 bases matching. Taken from cysteine to phenylalanine, the CDR3 has 14 residues. Only the CDR3 DNA stays, 42 bases, in frame from base 1. Cut back by 5 bases and 8 bases, the V and J ends lie 16 bases apart. According to the germline V gene, CDR1 reads ENHRY and CDR2 reads SYGVKD.